This T cell receptor beta chain was sequenced in a study of T-cell reconstitution after alpha-beta-depleted transplantation in children. Germline CDR1 reads MNHEY; CDR2 reads SVGAGI. The CDR3 is made up of 14 amino acids. Trimming pared 4 bases from V and 0 bases from J, leaving 4 bases between. Researchers prepared the TCRbeta library using unique molecular identifiers, the study reports. TCRdb re-called the PCR reads with MiXCR, one entry per CDR3 protein. Here the sample spans roughly 400,000 distinct CDR3 sequences, around 21% being singletons. This clonotype was seen only a few times. The chain uses TRBV6-5 and TRBJ2-6; no clear D. The clonotype originates from a human donor who donated a stem cell graft to a child with acute myeloid leukemia. Sample: PBMCs from the stem cell graft donor, taken from the stem cell graft. CDR3 sequence: CASSSISGANVLTF. The CDR3 nucleotides are TGTGCCAGCAGTTCTATCTCTGGGGCCAACGTCCTGACTTTC.